This section outlines one T cell receptor beta chain sequence together with its context. Antigen: not known. This specimen comes from a study of cytomegalovirus exposure and HLA in healthy donors. Overall study findings and caveats: Within an earlier analysis, most TCR beta V segments proved productive either about 87% or about 30% of the time.

In the PCR, 60 Vbeta and 13 Jbeta primers were used. Produced via immunoSEQ multiplex PCR; TCRdb's table is partial and in-frame only. This sample carries hundreds of thousands of clones, about 80% of them seen once, and the ten largest clones take around 0.57%. The material sequenced was PBMCs. The source of this sequence is a woman between 40 and 55 years old in good health and CMV-seronegative.

CDR3 residues: CASSFGTSRFSGELFF. In DNA form, the CDR3 reads TGCGCCAGCAGCTTCGGGACTAGCCGGTTCTCCGGGGAGCTGTTTTTT. The chain has TRBV5-1 and TRBJ2-2; 9 nucleotides agree with TRBD2. The V segment lost 2 bases and the J segment 6 bases; nucleotides outside the gene matches: 8. Germline CDR1 and CDR2: SGHRS and YFSETQ. This CDR3 has 16 residues.